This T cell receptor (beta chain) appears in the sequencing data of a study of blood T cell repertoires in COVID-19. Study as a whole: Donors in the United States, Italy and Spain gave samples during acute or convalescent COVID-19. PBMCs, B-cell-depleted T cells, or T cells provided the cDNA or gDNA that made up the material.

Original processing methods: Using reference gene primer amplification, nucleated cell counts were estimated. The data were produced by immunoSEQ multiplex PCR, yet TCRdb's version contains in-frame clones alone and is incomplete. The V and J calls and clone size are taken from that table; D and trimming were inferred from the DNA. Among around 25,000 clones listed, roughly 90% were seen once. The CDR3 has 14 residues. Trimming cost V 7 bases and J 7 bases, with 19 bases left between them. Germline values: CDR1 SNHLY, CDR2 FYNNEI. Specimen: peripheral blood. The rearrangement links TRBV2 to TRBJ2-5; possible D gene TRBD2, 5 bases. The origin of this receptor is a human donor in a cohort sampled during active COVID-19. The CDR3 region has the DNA TGTGCCAGCAAGGGCTCGGGGAGCGGAGGGACCCAGTACTTC. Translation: CASKGSGSGGTQYF.